The sequence of this TCR beta chain was determined in a study of shared clonotypes between healthy human individuals. About the research overall: A couple of women and three men aged 18 to 49 served as donors.

The V and J ends lost 5 bases and 7 bases, in that order; junction bases with no gene match: 9. CDR3 length: 14 residues. Germline V lookup: CDR1 PRHDT, CDR2 FYEKMQ (reference sequence). CD45RO-negative, CCR7-selected cells formed the naive CD8 fraction, which excluded terminally differentiated effector memory CD45RA+ cells. Clones were read by immunoSEQ multiplex PCR, and TCRdb kept only the in-frame ones, dropping some. The sample records over 2 million clones, less than 95% being singletons. The sequenced material came from naive CD8+ T cells sorted from blood. The chain couples TRBV13 to TRBJ2-7; 9 positions agree with TRBD1. The receptor was derived from a man younger than 30 in good health. The CDR3 region is CASSVPQGAGEQYF. The CDR3 nucleotides read TGTGCCAGCAGCGTGCCACAGGGGGCGGGTGAGCAGTACTTC.